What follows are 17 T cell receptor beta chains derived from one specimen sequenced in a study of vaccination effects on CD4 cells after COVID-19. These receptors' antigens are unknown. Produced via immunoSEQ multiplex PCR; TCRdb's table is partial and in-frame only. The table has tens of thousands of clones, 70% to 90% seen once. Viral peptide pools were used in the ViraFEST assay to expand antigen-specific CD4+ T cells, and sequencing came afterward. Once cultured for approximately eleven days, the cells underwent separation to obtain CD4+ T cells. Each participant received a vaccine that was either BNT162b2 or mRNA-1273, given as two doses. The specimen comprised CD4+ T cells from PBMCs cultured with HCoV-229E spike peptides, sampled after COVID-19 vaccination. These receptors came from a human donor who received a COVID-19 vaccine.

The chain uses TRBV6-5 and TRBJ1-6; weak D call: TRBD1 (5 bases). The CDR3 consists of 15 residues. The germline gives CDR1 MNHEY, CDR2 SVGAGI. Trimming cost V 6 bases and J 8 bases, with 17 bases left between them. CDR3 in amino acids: CASRYLGGKDSPLHF. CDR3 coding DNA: TGTGCCAGCAGGTACCTTGGGGGAAAGGATTCACCCCTCCACTTT.

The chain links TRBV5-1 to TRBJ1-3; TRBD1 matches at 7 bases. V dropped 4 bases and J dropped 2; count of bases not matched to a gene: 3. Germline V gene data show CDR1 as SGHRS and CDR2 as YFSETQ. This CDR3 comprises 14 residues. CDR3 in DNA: TGCGCCAGCAGCGTGGGACAGCCTGGAAACACCATATATTTT. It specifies CASSVGQPGNTIYF.

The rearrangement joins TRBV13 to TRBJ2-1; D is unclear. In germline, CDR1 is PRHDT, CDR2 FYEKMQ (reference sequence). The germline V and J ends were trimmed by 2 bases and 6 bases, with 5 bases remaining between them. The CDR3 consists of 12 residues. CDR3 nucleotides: TGTGCCAGCAGCTTAAAACCCAATGAGCAGTTCTTC. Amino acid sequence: CASSLKPNEQFF.

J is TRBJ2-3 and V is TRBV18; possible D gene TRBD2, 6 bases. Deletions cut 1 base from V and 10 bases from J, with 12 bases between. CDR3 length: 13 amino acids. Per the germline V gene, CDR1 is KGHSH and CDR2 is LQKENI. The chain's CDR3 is CASSPQDAGPQYF. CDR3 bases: TGTGCCAGCTCACCACAGGACGCGGGGCCGCAGTATTTT. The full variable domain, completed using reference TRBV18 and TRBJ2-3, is NAGVMQNPRHLVRRRGQEARLRCSPMKGHSHVYWYRQLPEEGLKFMVYLQKENIIDESGMPKERFSAEFPKEGPSILRIQQVVRGDSAAYFCASSPQDAGPQYFGPGTRLTVL.

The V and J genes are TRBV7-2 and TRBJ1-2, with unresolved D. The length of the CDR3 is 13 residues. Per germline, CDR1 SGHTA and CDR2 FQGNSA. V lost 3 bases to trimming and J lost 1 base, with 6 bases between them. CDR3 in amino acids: CASSFYNNYGYTF. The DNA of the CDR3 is TGTGCCAGCAGCTTCTACAATAACTATGGCTACACCTTC.

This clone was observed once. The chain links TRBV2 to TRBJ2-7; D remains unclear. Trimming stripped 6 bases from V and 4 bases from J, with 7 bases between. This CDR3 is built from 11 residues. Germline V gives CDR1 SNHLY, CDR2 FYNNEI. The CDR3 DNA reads TGTGCCAGCAGCAAAGGTTACGAGCAGTACGTC. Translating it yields CASSKGYEQYV.

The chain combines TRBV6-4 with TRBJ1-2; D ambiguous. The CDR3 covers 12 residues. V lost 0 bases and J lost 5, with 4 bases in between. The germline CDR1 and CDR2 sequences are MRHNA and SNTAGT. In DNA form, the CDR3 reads TGTGCCAGCAGTGACTCAGGGTATGGCTACACCTTC. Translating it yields CASSDSGYGYTF.

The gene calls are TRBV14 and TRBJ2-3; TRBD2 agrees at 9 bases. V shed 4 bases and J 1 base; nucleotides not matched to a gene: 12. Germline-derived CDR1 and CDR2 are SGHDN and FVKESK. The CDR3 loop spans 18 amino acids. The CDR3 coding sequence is TGTGCCAGCAGCCGCCCGGGACTAGCTGGGGCCGGCACAGATACGCAGTATTTT. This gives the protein CASSRPGLAGAGTDTQYF.

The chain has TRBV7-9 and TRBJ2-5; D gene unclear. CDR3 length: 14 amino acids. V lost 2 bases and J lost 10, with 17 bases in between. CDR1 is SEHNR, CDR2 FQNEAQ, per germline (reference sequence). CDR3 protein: CASSLIESSRVQYF. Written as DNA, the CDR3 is TGTGCCAGCAGCTTAATAGAGTCCTCTAGGGTCCAGTACTTC.

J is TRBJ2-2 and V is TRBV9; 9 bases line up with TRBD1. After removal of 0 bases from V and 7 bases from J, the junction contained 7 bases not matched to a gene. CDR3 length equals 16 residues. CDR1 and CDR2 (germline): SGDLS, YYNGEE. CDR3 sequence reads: CASSVEGQGIGGELFF. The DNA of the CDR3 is TGTGCCAGCAGCGTAGAAGGACAGGGGATTGGCGGGGAGCTGTTTTTT. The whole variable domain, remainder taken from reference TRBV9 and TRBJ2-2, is DSGVTQTPKHLITATGQRVTLRCSPRSGDLSVYWYQQSLDQGLQFLIQYYNGEERAKGNILERFSAQQFPDLHSELNLSSLELGDSALYFCASSVEGQGIGGELFFGEGSRLTVL.

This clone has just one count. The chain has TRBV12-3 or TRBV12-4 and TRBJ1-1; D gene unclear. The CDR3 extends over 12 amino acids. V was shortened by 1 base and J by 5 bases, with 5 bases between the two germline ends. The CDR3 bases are TGTGCCAGCAGTTTAGGATGGACTGAAGCTTTCTTT. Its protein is CASSLGWTEAFF.

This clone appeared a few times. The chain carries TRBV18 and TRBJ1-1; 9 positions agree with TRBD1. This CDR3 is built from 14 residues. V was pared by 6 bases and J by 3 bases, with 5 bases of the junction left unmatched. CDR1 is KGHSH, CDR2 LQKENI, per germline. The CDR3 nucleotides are TGTGCCAGCTCGGGGGACAGGGCGGACACTGAAGCTTTCTTT. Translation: CASSGDRADTEAFF.

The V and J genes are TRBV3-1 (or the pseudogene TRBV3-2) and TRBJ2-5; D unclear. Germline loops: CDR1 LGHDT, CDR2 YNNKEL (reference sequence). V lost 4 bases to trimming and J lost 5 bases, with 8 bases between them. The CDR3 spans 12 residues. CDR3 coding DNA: TGTGCCAGCAGCCCGGAAAGGGAGACCCAGTACTTC. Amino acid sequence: CASSPERETQYF.

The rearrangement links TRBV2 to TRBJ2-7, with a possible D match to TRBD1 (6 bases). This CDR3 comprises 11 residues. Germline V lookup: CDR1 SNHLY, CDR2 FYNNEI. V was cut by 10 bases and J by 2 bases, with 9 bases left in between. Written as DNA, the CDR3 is TGTGCCACCCGACAGGCCTACGAGCAGTACGTC. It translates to CATRQAYEQYV.

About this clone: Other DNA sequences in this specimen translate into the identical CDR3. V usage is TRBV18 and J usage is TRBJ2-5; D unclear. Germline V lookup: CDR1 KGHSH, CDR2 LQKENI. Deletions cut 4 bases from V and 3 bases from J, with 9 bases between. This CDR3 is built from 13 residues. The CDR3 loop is CASSLGQKETQYF. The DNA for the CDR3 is TGTGCCAGCTCACTGGGCCAGAAAGAGACCCAGTACTTC.

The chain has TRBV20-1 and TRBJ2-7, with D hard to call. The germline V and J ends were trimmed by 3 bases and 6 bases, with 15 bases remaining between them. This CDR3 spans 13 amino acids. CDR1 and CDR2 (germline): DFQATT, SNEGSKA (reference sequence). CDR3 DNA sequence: TGCAGTGCTAGTCCCGGCGCTGGACGCGAGCAGTACGTC. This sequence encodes CSASPGAGREQYV.

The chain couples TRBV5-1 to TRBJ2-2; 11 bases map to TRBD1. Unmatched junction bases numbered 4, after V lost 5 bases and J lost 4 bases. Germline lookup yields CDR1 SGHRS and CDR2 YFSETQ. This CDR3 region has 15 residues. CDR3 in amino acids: CASRAGTGGTGELFF. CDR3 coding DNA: TGCGCCAGCAGGGCCGGGACAGGGGGCACCGGGGAGCTGTTTTTT.